In its sample, the clone carrying this T cell receptor beta chain was seen many times. CDR3 length: 14 amino acids. Trimming left V 3 bases short and J 8 bases short, with 17 bases between. Germline lookup yields CDR1 SQVTM and CDR2 ANQGSEA. This record comes from a study of read filtering for tumor transcriptome and immune sequencing. Whole-study context: Whole-transcriptome libraries were prepared after DNase treatment.

From about 400 ng of RNA, a library with molecular barcoded alpha/delta and beta/gamma adaptors was made. Via MiXCR, TCRdb re-called the reads, giving one row per CDR3 protein. Among some 15,000 distinct CDR3 sequences listed, roughly 20% were seen once. The material sequenced was a population of CD138-negative cells sorted from bone marrow. The chain is built from TRBV29-1 and TRBJ2-1, with D tentatively TRBD2 (6 bases). This TCR was sampled from a donor aged 40 or over with multiple myeloma. The CDR3 DNA is TGCAGCGTTGAGGGCACGGGAGTCGGGGATGAGCAGTTCTTC. It encodes CSVEGTGVGDEQFF.